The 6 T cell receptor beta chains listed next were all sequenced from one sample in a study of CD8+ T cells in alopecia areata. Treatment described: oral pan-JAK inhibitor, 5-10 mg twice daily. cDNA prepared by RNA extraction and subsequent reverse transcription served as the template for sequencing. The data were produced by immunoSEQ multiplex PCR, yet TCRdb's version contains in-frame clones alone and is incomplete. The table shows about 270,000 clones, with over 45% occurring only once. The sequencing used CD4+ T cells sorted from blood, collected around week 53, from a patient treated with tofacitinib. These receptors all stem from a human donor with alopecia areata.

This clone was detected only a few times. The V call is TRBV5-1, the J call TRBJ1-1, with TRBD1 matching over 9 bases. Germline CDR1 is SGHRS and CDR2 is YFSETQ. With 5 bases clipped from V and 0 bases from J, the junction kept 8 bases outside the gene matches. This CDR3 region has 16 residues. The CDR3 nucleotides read TGCGCCAGCAGACTTTTAACAGGGGGCATGAACACTGAAGCTTTCTTT. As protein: CASRLLTGGMNTEAFF.

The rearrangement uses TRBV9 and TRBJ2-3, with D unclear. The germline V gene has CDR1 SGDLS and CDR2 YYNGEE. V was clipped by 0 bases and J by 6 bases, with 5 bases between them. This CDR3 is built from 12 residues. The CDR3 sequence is CASSVGLDTQYF. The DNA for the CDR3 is TGTGCCAGCAGCGTAGGGTTGGATACGCAGTATTTT.

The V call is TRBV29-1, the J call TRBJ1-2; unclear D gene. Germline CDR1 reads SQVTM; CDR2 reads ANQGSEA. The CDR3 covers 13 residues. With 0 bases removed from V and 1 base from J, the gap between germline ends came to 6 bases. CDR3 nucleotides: TGCAGCGTTGAAGATCTCCATAACTATGGCTACACCTTC. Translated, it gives CSVEDLHNYGYTF.

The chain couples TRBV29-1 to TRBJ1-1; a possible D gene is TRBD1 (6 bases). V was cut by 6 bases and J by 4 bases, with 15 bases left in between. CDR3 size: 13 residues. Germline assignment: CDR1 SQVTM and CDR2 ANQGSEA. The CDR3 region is CSVVTGFLTEAFF. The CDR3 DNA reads TGCAGCGTCGTTACAGGGTTTCTCACTGAAGCTTTCTTT.

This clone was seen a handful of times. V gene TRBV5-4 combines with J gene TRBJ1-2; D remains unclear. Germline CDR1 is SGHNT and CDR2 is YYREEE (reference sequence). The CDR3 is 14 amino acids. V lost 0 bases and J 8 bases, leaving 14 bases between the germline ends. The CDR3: CASSLGQPRRGYTF. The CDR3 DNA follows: TGTGCCAGCAGCTTGGGGCAGCCCCGACGGGGCTACACCTTC. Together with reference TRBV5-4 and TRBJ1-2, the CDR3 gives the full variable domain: ETGVTQSPTHLIKTRGQQVTLRCSSQSGHNTVSWYQQALGQGPQFIFQYYREEENGRGNFPPRFSGLQFPNYSSELNVNALELDDSALYLCASSLGQPRRGYTFGSGTRLTVV.

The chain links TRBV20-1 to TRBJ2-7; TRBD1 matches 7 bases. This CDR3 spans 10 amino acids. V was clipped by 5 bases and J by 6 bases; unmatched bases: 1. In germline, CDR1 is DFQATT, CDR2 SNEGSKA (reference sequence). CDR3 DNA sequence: TGCAGTGCTTACAGGGGCGAGCAGTACTTC. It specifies CSAYRGEQYF.